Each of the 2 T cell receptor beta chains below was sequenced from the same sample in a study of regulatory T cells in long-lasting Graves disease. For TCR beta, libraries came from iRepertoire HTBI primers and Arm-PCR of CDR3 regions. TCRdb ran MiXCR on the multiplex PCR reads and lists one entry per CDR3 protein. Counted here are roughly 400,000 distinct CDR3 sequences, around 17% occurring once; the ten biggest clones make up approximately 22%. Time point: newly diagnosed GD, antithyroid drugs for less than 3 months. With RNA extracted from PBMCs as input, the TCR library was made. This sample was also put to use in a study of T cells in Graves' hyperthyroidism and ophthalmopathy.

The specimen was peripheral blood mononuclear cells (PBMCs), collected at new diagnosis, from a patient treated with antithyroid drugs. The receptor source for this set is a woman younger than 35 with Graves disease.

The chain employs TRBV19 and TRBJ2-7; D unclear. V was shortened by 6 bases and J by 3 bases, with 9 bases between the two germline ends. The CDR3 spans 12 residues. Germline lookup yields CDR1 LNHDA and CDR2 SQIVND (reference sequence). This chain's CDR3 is CASRRLDYEQYF. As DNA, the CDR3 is TGTGCCAGTAGACGACTCGACTACGAGCAGTACTTC.

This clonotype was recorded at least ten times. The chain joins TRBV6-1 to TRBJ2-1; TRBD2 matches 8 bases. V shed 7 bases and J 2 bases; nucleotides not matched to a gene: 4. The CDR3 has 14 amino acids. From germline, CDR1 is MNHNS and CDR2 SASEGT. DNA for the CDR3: TGTGCCAGCACCGGGGGGGGAACCTACAATGAGCAGTTCTTC. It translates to CASTGGGTYNEQFF.